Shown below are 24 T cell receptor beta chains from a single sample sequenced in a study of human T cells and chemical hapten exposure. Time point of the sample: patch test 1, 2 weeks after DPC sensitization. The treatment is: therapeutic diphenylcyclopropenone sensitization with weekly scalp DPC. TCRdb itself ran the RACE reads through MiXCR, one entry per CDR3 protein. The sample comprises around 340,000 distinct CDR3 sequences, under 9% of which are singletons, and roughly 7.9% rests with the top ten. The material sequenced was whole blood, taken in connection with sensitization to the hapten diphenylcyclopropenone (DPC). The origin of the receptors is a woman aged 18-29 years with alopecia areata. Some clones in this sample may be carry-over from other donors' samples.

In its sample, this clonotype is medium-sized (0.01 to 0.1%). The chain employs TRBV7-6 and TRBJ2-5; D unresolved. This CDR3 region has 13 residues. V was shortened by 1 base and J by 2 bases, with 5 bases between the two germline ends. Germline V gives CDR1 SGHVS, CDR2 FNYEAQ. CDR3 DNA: TGTGCCAGCAGCTTAGGCCGGCAAGAGACCCAGTACTTC. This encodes CASSLGRQETQYF.

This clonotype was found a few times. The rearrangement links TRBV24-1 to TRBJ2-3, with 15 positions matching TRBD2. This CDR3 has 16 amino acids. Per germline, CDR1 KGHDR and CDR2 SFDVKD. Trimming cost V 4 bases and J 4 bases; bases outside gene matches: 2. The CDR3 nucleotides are TGTGCCACCAGTGACGGACTAGCGGGGGGGCCAGATACGCAGTATTTT. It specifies CATSDGLAGGPDTQYF.

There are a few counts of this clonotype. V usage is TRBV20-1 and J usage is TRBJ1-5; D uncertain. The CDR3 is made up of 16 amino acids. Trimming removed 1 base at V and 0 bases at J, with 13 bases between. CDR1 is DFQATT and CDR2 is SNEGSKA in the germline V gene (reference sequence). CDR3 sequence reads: CSARAITRNSNQPQHF. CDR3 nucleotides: TGCAGTGCTAGAGCGATTACTCGGAATAGCAATCAGCCCCAGCATTTT.

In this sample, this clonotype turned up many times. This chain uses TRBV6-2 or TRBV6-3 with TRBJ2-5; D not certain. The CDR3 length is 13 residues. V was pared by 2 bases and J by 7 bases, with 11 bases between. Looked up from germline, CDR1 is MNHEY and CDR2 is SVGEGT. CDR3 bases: TGTGCCAGCAGTTACGGCGAGAGGAGGACCCAGTACTTC. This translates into CASSYGERRTQYF.

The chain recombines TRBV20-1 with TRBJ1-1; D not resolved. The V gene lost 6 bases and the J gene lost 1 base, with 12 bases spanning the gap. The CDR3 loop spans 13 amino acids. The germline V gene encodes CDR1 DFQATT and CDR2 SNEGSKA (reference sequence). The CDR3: CSAPGQKNTEAFF. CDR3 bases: TGCAGTGCACCGGGCCAGAAGAACACTGAAGCTTTCTTT.

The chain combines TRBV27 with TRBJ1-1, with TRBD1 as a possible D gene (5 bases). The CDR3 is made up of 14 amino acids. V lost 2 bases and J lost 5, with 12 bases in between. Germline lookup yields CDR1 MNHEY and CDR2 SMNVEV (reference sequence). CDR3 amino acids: CASSLQGGWTEAFF. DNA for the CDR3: TGTGCCAGCAGTTTACAGGGAGGTTGGACTGAAGCTTTCTTT.

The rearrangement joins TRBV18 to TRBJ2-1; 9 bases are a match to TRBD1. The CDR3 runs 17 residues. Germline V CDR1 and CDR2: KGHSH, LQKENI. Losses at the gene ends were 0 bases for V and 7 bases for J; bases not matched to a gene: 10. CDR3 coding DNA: TGTGCCAGCTCACCACCTTTAAGAGAGGGACAGGGAAATGAGCAGTTCTTC. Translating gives CASSPPLREGQGNEQFF.

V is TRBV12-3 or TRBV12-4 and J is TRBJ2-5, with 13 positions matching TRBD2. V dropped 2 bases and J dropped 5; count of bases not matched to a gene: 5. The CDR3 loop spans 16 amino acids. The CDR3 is CASSLSLAGGQETQYF. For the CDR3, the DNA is TGTGCCAGCAGTTTATCACTAGCGGGGGGGCAGGAGACCCAGTACTTC.

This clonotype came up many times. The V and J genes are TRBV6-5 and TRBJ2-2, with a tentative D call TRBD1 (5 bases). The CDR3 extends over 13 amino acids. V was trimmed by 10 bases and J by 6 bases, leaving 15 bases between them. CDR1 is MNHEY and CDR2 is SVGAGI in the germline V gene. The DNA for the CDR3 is TGTGCCACCTCTCAGGGAATTCCCGGGGAGCTGTTTTTT. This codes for CATSQGIPGELFF.

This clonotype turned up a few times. CDR3 in amino acids: CASSQDTTGTDNEQFF. The CDR3 region has the DNA TGCGCCAGCAGCCAAGATACGACGGGGACGGACAATGAGCAGTTCTTC. This sequence joins TRBV4-3 and TRBJ2-1; D is tentatively TRBD1 or TRBD2 (5 bases each). Germline lookup yields CDR1 LGHNA and CDR2 YSLEER. The CDR3 loop spans 16 amino acids. V shed 0 bases and J shed 5 bases, with 14 bases lying between them.

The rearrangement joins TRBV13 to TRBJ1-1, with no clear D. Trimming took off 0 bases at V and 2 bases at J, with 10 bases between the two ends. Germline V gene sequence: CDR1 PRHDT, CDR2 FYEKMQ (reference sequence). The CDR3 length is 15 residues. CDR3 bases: TGTGCCAGCAGCTTAGGCGGCAGCCTAAACACTGAAGCTTTCTTT. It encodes CASSLGGSLNTEAFF.

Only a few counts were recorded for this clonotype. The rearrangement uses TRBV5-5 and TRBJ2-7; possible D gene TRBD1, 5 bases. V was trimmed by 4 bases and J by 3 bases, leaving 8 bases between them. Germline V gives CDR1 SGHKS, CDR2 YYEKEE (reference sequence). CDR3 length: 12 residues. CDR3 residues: CASSDTGYEQYF. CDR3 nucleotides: TGTGCCAGCAGCGATACAGGCTACGAGCAGTACTTC.

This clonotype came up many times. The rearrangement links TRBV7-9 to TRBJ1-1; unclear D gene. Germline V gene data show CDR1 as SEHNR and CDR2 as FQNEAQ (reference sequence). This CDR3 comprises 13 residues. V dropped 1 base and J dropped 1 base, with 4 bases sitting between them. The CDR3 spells CASSLDANTEAFF. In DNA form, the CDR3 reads TGTGCCAGCAGCTTAGATGCGAACACTGAAGCTTTCTTT. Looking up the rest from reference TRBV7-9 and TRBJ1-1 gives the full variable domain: DTGVSQNPRHKITKRGQNVTFRCDPISEHNRLYWYRQTLGQGPEFLTYFQNEAQLEKSRLLSDRFSAERPKGSFSTLEIQRTEQGDSAMYLCASSLDANTEAFFGQGTRLTVV.

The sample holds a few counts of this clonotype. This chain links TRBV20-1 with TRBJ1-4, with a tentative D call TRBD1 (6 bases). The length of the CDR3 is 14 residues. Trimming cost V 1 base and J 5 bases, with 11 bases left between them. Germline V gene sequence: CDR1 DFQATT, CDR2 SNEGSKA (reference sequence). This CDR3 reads CSARGGALNEKLFF. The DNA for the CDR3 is TGCAGTGCTAGAGGGGGGGCTTTGAATGAAAAACTGTTTTTT.

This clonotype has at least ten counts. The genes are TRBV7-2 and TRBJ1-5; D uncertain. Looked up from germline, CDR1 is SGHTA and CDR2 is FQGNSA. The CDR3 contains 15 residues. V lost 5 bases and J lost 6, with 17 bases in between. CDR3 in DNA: TGTGCCAGCAGCCCCTATTCAGACAAGGCTCAGCCCCAGCATTTT. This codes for CASSPYSDKAQPQHF.

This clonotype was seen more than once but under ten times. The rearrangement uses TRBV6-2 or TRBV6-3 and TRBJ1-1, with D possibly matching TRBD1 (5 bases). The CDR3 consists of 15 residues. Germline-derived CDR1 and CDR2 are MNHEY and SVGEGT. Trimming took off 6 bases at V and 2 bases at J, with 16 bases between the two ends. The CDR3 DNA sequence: TGTGCCAGCAGCTCCCCGGGGAGGGGAAACACTGAAGCTTTCTTT. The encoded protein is CASSSPGRGNTEAFF.

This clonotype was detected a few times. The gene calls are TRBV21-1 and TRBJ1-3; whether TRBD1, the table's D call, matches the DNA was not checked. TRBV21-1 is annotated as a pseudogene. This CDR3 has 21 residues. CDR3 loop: CASSIQITGMVTGFSGNTIYF. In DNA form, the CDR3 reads TGTGCCAGCAGCATACAAATTACAGGGATGGTTACAGGTTTTAGCGGAAACACCATATATTTT.

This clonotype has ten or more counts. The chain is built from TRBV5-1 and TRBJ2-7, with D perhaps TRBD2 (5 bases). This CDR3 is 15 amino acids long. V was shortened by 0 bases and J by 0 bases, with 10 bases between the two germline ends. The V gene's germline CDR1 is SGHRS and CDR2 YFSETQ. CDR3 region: CASSLGQEASYEQYF. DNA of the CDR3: TGCGCCAGCAGCTTGGGGCAGGAGGCCTCCTACGAGCAGTACTTC.

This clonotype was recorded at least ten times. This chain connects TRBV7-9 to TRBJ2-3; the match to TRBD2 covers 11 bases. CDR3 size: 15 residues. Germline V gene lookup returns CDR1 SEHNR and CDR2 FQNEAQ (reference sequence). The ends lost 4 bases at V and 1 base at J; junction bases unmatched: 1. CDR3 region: CASSSTSGGTDTQYF. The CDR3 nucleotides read TGTGCCAGCAGCTCGACTAGCGGGGGCACAGATACGCAGTATTTT.

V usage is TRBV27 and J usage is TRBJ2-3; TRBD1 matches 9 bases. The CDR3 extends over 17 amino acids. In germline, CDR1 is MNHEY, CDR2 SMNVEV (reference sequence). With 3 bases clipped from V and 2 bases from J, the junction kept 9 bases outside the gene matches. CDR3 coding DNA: TGTGCCAGCAGTTTGATTTATGGGACAGGGATCACAGATACGCAGTATTTT. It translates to CASSLIYGTGITDTQYF.

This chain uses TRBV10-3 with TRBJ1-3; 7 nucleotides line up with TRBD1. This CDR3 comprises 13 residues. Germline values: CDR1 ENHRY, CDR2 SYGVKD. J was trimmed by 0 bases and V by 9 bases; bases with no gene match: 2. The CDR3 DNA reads TGTGCCATAGGGACAGCCTCTGGAAACACCATATATTTT. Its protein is CAIGTASGNTIYF.

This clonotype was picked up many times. The CDR3 DNA reads TGTGCCAGCAGCCCGGGACTAGCGGTTACAGATACGCAGTATTTT. This sequence encodes CASSPGLAVTDTQYF. The gene calls are TRBV3-1 and TRBJ2-3, with 11 bases lining up with TRBD2. The V and J ends lost 4 bases and 3 bases, in that order; junction bases with no gene match: 3. The CDR3 is made up of 15 amino acids. Germline V gene lookup returns CDR1 LGHDT and CDR2 YNNKEL (reference sequence).

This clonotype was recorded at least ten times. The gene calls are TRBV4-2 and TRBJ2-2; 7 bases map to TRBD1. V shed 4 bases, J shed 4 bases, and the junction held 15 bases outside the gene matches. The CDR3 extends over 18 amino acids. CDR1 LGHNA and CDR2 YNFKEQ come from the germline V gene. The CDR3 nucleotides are TGTGCCAGCAGCCCCACCGAGACAGGGCAAGAGGTCACCGGGGAGCTGTTTTTT. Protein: CASSPTETGQEVTGELFF.

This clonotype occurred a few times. CDR3 region: CASSPPGQPYEQYF. The CDR3, as DNA: TGTGCCAGCAGTCCGCCGGGACAACCCTACGAGCAGTACTTC. The chain links TRBV6-2 or TRBV6-3 to TRBJ2-7; tentative D call: TRBD1 (6 bases). Trimming left V 5 bases short and J 2 bases short, with 13 bases between. This CDR3 has 14 residues. Germline lookup yields CDR1 MNHEY and CDR2 SVGEGT.